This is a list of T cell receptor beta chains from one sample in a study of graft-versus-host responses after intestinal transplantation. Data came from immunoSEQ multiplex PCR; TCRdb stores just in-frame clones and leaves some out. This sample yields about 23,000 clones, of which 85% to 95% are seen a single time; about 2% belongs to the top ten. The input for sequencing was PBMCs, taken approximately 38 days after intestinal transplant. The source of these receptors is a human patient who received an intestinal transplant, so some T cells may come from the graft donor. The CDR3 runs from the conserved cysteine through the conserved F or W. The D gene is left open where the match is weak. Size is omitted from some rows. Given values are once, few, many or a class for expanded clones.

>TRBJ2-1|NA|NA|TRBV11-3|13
CASGRGIYNEQFF
TGTGCCAGCGGACGGGGGATTTACAATGAGCAGTTCTTC
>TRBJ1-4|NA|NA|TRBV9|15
CASSLGGGAYEKLFF
TGTGCCAGCAGCCTGGGAGGGGGGGCCTACGAAAAACTGTTTTTT
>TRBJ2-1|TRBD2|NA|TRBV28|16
CASSFGGSGNYNEQFF
TGTGCCAGCAGTTTCGGAGGTAGCGGGAACTACAATGAGCAGTTCTTC
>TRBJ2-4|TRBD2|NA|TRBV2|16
CASRGASGRARNIQYF
TGTGCCAGCAGGGGAGCTAGCGGGAGGGCCCGGAACATTCAGTACTTC
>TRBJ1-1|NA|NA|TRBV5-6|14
CASSHMDKNTEAFF
TGTGCCAGCAGCCACATGGACAAGAACACTGAAGCTTTCTTT
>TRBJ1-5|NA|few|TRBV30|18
CAWSSGRLAHDSNQPQHF
TGTGCCTGGAGTTCAGGCAGGCTGGCCCACGATAGCAATCAGCCCCAGCATTTT
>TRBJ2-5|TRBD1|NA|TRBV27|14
CASSPDRASETQYF
TGTGCCAGCAGTCCCGACAGGGCTTCAGAGACCCAGTACTTC
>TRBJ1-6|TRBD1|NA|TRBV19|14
CASMAGTANSPLHF
TGTGCCAGTATGGCCGGGACAGCGAATTCACCCCTCCACTTT
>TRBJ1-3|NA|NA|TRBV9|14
CASRTEGSGNTIYF
TGTGCCAGCAGGACCGAGGGCTCTGGAAACACCATATATTTT
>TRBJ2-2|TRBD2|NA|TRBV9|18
CASSVGVSGTLSTGELFF
TGTGCCAGCAGCGTAGGGGTTAGCGGGACCTTGAGCACCGGGGAGCTGTTTTTT
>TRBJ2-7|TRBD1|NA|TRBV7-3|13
CASSPGTGSEQYF
TGTGCCAGCAGCCCCGGGACAGGGTCCGAGCAGTACTTC
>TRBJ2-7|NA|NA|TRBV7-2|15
CASSEGGWGLYEQYF
TGTGCCAGCAGCGAGGGGGGTTGGGGACTCTACGAGCAGTACTTC
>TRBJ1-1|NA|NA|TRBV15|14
CATAGRAPGLVAFF
TGTGCCACCGCGGGAAGGGCACCGGGACTTGTGGCTTTCTTT
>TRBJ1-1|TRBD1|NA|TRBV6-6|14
CASSPGQPNTEAFF
TGTGCCAGCAGCCCGGGACAGCCGAACACTGAAGCTTTCTTT
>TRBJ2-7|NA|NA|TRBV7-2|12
CASSLGGLEQYF
TGTGCCAGCAGCTTAGGAGGGTTAGAGCAGTACTTC
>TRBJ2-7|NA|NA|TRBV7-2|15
CASSEGGWGLYEQYF
TGTGCCAGCAGCGAGGGGGGTTGGGGACTCTACGAGCAGTACTTC
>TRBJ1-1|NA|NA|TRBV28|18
CASSLKPDRPFANTEAFF
TGTGCCAGCAGTTTAAAACCCGACCGCCCGTTTGCCAACACTGAAGCTTTCTTT
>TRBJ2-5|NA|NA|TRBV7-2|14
CASSALEGVGTQYF
TGTGCCAGCAGCGCCCTGGAGGGGGTAGGGACCCAGTACTTC
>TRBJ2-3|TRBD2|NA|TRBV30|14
CAGGERHSTDTQYF
TGTGCCGGGGGGGAGAGGCATAGCACAGATACGCAGTATTTT
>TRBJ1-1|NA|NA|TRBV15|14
CATSGGPAEGEAFF
TGTGCCACCAGCGGGGGGCCGGCTGAGGGTGAAGCTTTCTTT
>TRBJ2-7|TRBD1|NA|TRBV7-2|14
CASSWTGGSYEQYF
TGTGCCAGCAGCTGGACAGGGGGCTCCTACGAGCAGTACTTC
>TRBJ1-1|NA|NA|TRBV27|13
CASRLKGNTEAFF
TGTGCCAGCAGACTTAAGGGTAACACTGAAGCTTTCTTT
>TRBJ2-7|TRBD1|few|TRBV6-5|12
CASSRTGYEQYF
TGTGCCAGCAGTCGGACAGGGTACGAGCAGTACTTC
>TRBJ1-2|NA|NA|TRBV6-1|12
CASSAGNYGYTF
TGTGCCAGCAGTGCTGGTAACTATGGCTACACCTTC
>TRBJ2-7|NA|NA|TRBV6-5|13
CASSYSGSYEQYF
TGTGCCAGCAGTTACTCTGGCTCCTACGAGCAGTACTTC
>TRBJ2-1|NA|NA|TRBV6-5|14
CASAGSGHHNEQFF
TGTGCCTCCGCCGGTTCGGGTCACCACAATGAGCAGTTCTTC
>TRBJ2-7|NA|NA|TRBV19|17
CASSIDHLGSGPYEQYF
TGTGCCAGTAGTATAGATCACTTGGGTAGCGGACCCTACGAGCAGTACTTC
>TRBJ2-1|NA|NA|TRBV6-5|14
CASSDPRFGNEQFF
TGTGCCAGCAGCGACCCCCGTTTCGGCAATGAGCAGTTCTTC
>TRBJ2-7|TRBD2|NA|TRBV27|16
CASSFSSGDSSYEQYF
TGTGCCAGCAGTTTCTCGAGCGGGGATAGTTCCTACGAGCAGTACTTC
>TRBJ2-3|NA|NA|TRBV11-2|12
CASSLYTDTQYF
TGTGCCAGCAGCTTATACACAGATACGCAGTATTTT
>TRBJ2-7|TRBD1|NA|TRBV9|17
CASSVAGRGTGGDEQYF
TGTGCCAGCAGCGTAGCGGGGAGAGGGACAGGGGGCGACGAGCAGTACTTC
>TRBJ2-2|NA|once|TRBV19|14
CASTWALNTGELFF
TGTGCCAGTACCTGGGCCCTAAACACCGGGGAGCTGTTTTTT
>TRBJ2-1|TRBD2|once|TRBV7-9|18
CASSSLAGGPYGGNEQFF
TGTGCCAGCAGCTCCCTAGCGGGAGGCCCATACGGGGGCAATGAGCAGTTCTTC
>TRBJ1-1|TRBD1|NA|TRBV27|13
CATGQGWGTEAFF
TGTGCCACCGGACAGGGTTGGGGCACTGAAGCTTTCTTT
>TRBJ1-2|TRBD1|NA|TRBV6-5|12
CASSYSGQGHTF
TGTGCCAGCAGTTACTCGGGACAGGGTCACACCTTC
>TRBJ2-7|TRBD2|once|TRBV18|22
CASSLFRWFRLAGAPYYYEQYF
TGTGCCAGCTCACTTTTTCGTTGGTTCAGACTAGCGGGAGCTCCCTACTACTACGAGCAGTACTTC
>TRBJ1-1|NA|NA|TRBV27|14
CASSLRPSNTEAFF
TGTGCCAGCAGTTTAAGGCCGTCGAACACTGAAGCTTTCTTT
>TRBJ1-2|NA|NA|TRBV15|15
CATSRETGGWYGYTF
TGTGCCACCAGCAGAGAAACGGGGGGCTGGTATGGCTACACCTTC
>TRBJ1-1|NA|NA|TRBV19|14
CASSTSGGAVEAFF
TGTGCCAGTAGTACCAGCGGGGGCGCGGTTGAAGCTTTCTTT
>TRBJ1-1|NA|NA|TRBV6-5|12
CASSHKNTEAFF
TGTGCCAGCAGTCACAAAAACACTGAAGCTTTCTTT
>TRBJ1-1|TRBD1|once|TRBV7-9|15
CASSLESQGAYEAFF
TGTGCCAGCAGCTTAGAGTCCCAGGGGGCTTATGAAGCTTTCTTT
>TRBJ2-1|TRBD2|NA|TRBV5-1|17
CASSRLTSGRSSHEQFF
TGCGCCAGCAGCCGCCTTACTAGCGGGAGGTCCTCCCATGAGCAGTTCTTC
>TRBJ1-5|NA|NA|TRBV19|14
CACTTGGLGQPQHF
TGTGCCTGTACCACTGGGGGGCTCGGTCAGCCCCAGCATTTT
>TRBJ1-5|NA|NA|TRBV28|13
CASSSRDGQPQHF
TGTGCCAGCAGCTCAAGAGACGGTCAGCCCCAGCATTTT
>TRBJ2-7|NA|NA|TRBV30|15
CAWSVSGYVGYEQYF
TGTGCCTGGAGTGTCTCGGGGTACGTCGGGTACGAGCAGTACTTC